The subject of this entry is one TCR beta chain. Its target is unknown. Germline CDR1 reads SGHNT; CDR2 reads YYREEE (reference sequence). The V gene lost 6 bases and the J gene lost 1 base, with 13 bases spanning the gap. The CDR3 spans 15 residues. The authors split each subset's genomic DNA evenly across several immunoSEQ plates. The protocol was immunoSEQ multiplex PCR, while the TCRdb copy is restricted to in-frame clones and leaves out a portion. This sample has around 2,000,000 clones, with over 85% found just once. This entry comes from a study of shared clonotypes between healthy human individuals. Whole-study results and caveats: Memory subsets generally showed smaller estimated richness than naive subsets did. For sorted subsets, rarefaction showed incomplete sequencing despite large depth.

This TCR came from a man between 18 and 35 years old in good health. The gene calls are TRBV5-4 and TRBJ2-2; D possibly corresponds to TRBD2 (6 bases). The sequenced material came from naive CD4+ T cells sorted from blood. This sample's subset: CD45RA+ positively selected. CDR3: CASTKDGGNTGELFF. The CDR3 DNA reads TGTGCCAGCACCAAAGACGGGGGGAACACCGGGGAGCTGTTTTTT. The entire variable domain, with the rest obtained from reference TRBV5-4 and TRBJ2-2, is as follows: ETGVTQSPTHLIKTRGQQVTLRCSSQSGHNTVSWYQQALGQGPQFIFQYYREEENGRGNFPPRFSGLQFPNYSSELNVNALELDDSALYLCASTKDGGNTGELFFGEGSRLTVL.